This T cell receptor (beta chain) emerged from a study of shared clonotypes between healthy human individuals. Turning to the study itself: The study used three CD4 naive, three CD4 memory, two CD8 naive and one CD8 memory plate per donor.

CD8 memory merged CD45RO+ with CCR7-negative CD45RA+ TemRA cells. Produced via immunoSEQ multiplex PCR; TCRdb's table is partial and in-frame only. This sample has about 92,000 clones, with approximately 75% found just once. V lost 4 bases to trimming and J lost 7 bases; unmatched junction nucleotides: 7. Germline V gene sequence: CDR1 SGHTA, CDR2 FQGNSA. CDR3 length: 15 residues. Specimen: memory CD8+ T cells sorted from blood. Sample subset: CD45RO+ cells pooled with CCR7-negative TemRA cells. This sequence originates from a man aged 30 to 45 in good health. This sequence joins TRBV7-2 and TRBJ2-1; 10 nucleotides align to TRBD1. In DNA form, the CDR3 reads TGTGCCAGCAGCTCCGGGACAGGGGTTTGGAATGAGCAGTTCTTC. Its translation is CASSSGTGVWNEQFF.